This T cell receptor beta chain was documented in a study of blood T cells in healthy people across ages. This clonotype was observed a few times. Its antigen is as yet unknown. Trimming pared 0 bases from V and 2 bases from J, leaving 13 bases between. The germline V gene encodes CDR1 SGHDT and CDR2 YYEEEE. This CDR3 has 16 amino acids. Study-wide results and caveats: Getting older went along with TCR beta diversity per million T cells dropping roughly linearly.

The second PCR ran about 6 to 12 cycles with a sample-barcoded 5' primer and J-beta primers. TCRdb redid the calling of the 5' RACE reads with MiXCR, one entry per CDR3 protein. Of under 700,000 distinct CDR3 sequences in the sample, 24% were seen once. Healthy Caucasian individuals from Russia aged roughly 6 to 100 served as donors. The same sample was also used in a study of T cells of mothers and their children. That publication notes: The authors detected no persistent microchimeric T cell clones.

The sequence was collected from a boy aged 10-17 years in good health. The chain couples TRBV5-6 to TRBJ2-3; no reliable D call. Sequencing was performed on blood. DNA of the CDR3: TGTGCCAGCAGCTTGGGGTGGGCTCCCACCACAGATACGCAGTATTTT. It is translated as CASSLGWAPTTDTQYF.